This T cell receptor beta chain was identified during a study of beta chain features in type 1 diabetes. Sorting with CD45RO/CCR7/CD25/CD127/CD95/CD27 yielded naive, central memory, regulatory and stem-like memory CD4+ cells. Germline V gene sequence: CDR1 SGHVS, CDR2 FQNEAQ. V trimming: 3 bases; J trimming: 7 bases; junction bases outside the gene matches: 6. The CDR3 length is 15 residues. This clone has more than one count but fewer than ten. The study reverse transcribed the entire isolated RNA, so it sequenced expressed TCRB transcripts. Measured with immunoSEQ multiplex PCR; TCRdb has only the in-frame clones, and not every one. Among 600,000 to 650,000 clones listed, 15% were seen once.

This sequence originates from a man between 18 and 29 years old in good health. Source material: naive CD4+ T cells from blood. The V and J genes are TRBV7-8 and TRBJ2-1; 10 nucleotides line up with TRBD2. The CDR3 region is CASSFGPSGGNEQFF. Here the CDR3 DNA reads TGTGCCAGCAGCTTCGGCCCTAGCGGGGGAAATGAGCAGTTCTTC.